The 29 T cell receptor beta chains below all came from one sample that was sequenced in a study of blood T cell repertoires in COVID-19. Using immunoSEQ multiplex PCR, the repertoire was profiled, and TCRdb retains in-frame clones only, with some absent. Of about 99,000 clones listed, about four fifths are singletons. The specimen was peripheral blood. Source of these receptors: a woman aged 80 or older with active or convalescent COVID-19.

The chain has TRBV19 and TRBJ2-7; 8 bases line up with TRBD1. Germline CDR1 and CDR2: LNHDA and SQIVND (reference sequence). CDR3 length: 13 residues. The V segment lost 6 bases and the J segment 3 bases; nucleotides outside the gene matches: 4. In DNA, the CDR3 is TGTGCCAGTAGCCAGGACAGGGACTACGAGCAGTACTTC. As protein: CASSQDRDYEQYF.

The V gene is TRBV27, the J gene TRBJ1-5, with D maybe TRBD1 (6 bases). Germline CDR1 reads MNHEY; CDR2 reads SMNVEV (reference sequence). The CDR3 runs to 16 residues. V was shortened by 6 bases and J by 1 base, with 16 bases between the two germline ends. CDR3 nucleotide sequence: TGTGCCAGCAGAAGAGAGGCAGGGACAAGCAATCAGCCCCAGCATTTT. Amino acid sequence: CASRREAGTSNQPQHF.

The V gene is TRBV14, the J gene TRBJ2-5, with a tentative D call TRBD1 (7 bases). In germline, CDR1 is SGHDN, CDR2 FVKESK. Trimming pared 1 base from V and 4 bases from J, leaving 16 bases between. The length of the CDR3 is 16 residues. The CDR3 DNA reads TGTGCCAGCAGCCAAGGCGGGACAGCGTTTGCAGAGACCCAGTACTTC. Translated: CASSQGGTAFAETQYF.

J is TRBJ1-1 and V is TRBV5-1; the D is unclear. The CDR3 is 13 amino acids. V lost 2 bases and J 4 bases, leaving 9 bases between the germline ends. CDR1 is SGHRS, CDR2 YFSETQ, per germline. The CDR3 DNA follows: TGCGCCAGCAGCTTCGAGGGAAGCACTGAAGCTTTCTTT. Translating gives CASSFEGSTEAFF.

The rearrangement links TRBV7-8 to TRBJ2-1; D possibly corresponds to TRBD1 (5 bases). In germline, CDR1 is SGHVS, CDR2 FQNEAQ. The CDR3 runs 14 residues. The V gene lost 6 bases and the J gene lost 5 bases, with 14 bases spanning the gap. Here the CDR3 DNA reads TGTGCCAGCAGACCTAGGACACTTAACAATGAGCAGTTCTTC. It yields the protein CASRPRTLNNEQFF.

This sequence joins TRBV24-1 and TRBJ2-3; D gene uncertain. Germline CDR1 KGHDR, CDR2 SFDVKD. The CDR3 has 14 residues. The V and J ends lost 10 bases and 2 bases respectively, with 15 bases between them. The CDR3 reads CATSNGQSTDTQYF. The CDR3 DNA follows: TGTGCCACATCAAATGGCCAGTCCACAGATACGCAGTATTTT.

This chain connects TRBV15 to TRBJ1-3; a possible D gene is TRBD1 (5 bases). Trimming removed 3 bases at V and 0 bases at J, with 15 bases between. The length of the CDR3 is 17 residues. Germline lookup yields CDR1 LNHNV and CDR2 YYDKDF (reference sequence). The CDR3 sequence is CATSRGRRQGSGNTIYF. CDR3 nucleotide sequence: TGTGCCACCAGCAGGGGCCGTCGCCAGGGCTCTGGAAACACCATATATTTT.

The chain carries TRBV7-2 and TRBJ2-1; no clear D gene. Germline values: CDR1 SGHTA, CDR2 FQGNSA. V dropped 1 base and J dropped 6 bases, with 13 bases sitting between them. The CDR3 is 15 amino acids. The CDR3 spells CASSLEASGANEQFF. The CDR3 DNA is TGTGCCAGCAGCTTAGAAGCGTCCGGAGCCAATGAGCAGTTCTTC.

V is TRBV7-8 and J is TRBJ2-5; TRBD2 matches at 7 bases. Germline assignment: CDR1 SGHVS and CDR2 FQNEAQ. The CDR3 sequence is 16 residues long. With 5 bases clipped from V and 0 bases from J, the junction kept 9 bases outside the gene matches. CDR3 sequence (DNA): TGTGCCAGCAGCCTCAACCAAGCGGGGCACCAAGAGACCCAGTACTTC. Protein sequence: CASSLNQAGHQETQYF.

This clone was observed a handful of times. The chain uses TRBV7-2 and TRBJ1-1; tentatively, D is TRBD1 (6 bases). Germline V gives CDR1 SGHTA, CDR2 FQGNSA. This CDR3 comprises 15 residues. Trimming took off 4 bases at V and 0 bases at J, with 12 bases between the two ends. The CDR3 reads CASSSGQTMNTEAFF. The CDR3, as DNA: TGTGCCAGCAGCTCCGGACAGACCATGAACACTGAAGCTTTCTTT.

The gene calls are TRBV28 and TRBJ1-4; tentative D call: TRBD1 (5 bases). There are 15 residues in the CDR3. Looked up from germline, CDR1 is MDHEN and CDR2 is SYDVKM. V gave up 2 bases and J gave up 2 bases, with 9 bases separating them. Written as DNA, the CDR3 is TGTGCCAGCAGTTTACAGGGTTCTACTAATGAAAAACTGTTTTTT. This sequence encodes CASSLQGSTNEKLFF. The full variable domain, completed using reference TRBV28 and TRBJ1-4, is DVKVTQSSRYLVKRTGEKVFLECVQDMDHENMFWYRQDPGLGLRLIYFSYDVKMKEKGDIPEGYSVSREKKERFSLILESASTNQTSMYLCASSLQGSTNEKLFFGSGTQLSVL.

The rearrangement uses TRBV27 and TRBJ1-5; D possibly corresponds to TRBD1 (5 bases). V was pared by 3 bases and J by 4 bases, with 10 bases between. The CDR3 extends over 14 amino acids. CDR1 and CDR2 from the germline V gene are MNHEY and SMNVEV (reference sequence). In DNA, the CDR3 is TGTGCCAGCAGTTTCACAGGTGGAAATCAGCCCCAGCATTTT. Amino acid sequence: CASSFTGGNQPQHF.

In this sample, this clone turned up a few times. CDR3 in amino acids: CASRRTETEAFF. The CDR3 DNA reads as TGCGCCAGCCGACGGACTGAGACTGAAGCTTTCTTT. V gene TRBV5-1 combines with J gene TRBJ1-1; D is unresolved. Trimming shortened V by 7 bases and J by 5 bases, and 12 bases separated the two germline ends. In germline, CDR1 is SGHRS, CDR2 YFSETQ. The CDR3 totals 12 residues.

The chain joins TRBV28 to TRBJ1-1; D is unclear. CDR1 and CDR2 (germline): MDHEN, SYDVKM. The V and J ends lost 6 bases and 3 bases respectively, with 8 bases between them. The CDR3 contains 12 residues. In DNA, the CDR3 is TGTGCCAGCAGGATCCGGGACACTGAAGCTTTCTTT. Translated, it gives CASRIRDTEAFF.

This chain connects TRBV29-1 to TRBJ2-5; 7 bases fit TRBD1. The CDR3 loop spans 12 amino acids. Germline V gives CDR1 SQVTM, CDR2 ANQGSEA. V shed 6 bases and J 4 bases; nucleotides not matched to a gene: 5. CDR3 sequence reads: CSVHRGRETQYF. The CDR3 region has the DNA TGCAGCGTACACAGGGGTAGAGAGACCCAGTACTTC.

The V and J genes are TRBV19 and TRBJ1-1; 7 nucleotides match TRBD1. The CDR3 covers 13 residues. With 6 bases clipped from V and 6 bases from J, the junction kept 7 bases outside the gene matches. CDR1 is LNHDA, CDR2 SQIVND, per germline (reference sequence). The chain's CDR3 is CASRPNTGAEAFF. As DNA, the CDR3 is TGTGCCAGTAGGCCAAATACAGGGGCTGAAGCTTTCTTT.

This sequence joins TRBV7-8 and TRBJ1-1; D remains ambiguous. V was cut by 5 bases and J by 1 base, with 8 bases left in between. Germline V gene lookup returns CDR1 SGHVS and CDR2 FQNEAQ. The CDR3 sequence is 13 residues long. CDR3 bases: TGTGCCAGCAGCCGATACACGAACACTGAAGCTTTCTTT. Its protein is CASSRYTNTEAFF.

The gene calls are TRBV6-1 and TRBJ1-2, with D possibly matching TRBD1 (6 bases). This CDR3 has 13 amino acids. Germline V gene data show CDR1 as MNHNS and CDR2 as SASEGT. The V end lost 6 bases, the J end lost 6 bases, and 14 bases lay between the germline ends. Here the CDR3 DNA reads TGTGCCAGCAGAACGGACAGAATCCATGGCTACACCTTC. Encoded protein: CASRTDRIHGYTF.

The chain combines TRBV7-2 with TRBJ2-7, with D tentatively TRBD2 (5 bases). The CDR3 has 15 amino acids. Trimming removed 1 base at V and 2 bases at J, with 12 bases between. From germline, CDR1 is SGHTA and CDR2 FQGNSA. This chain's CDR3 is CASSLVGADPYEQYF. DNA for the CDR3: TGTGCCAGCAGCTTAGTGGGAGCGGACCCCTACGAGCAGTACTTC.

In this sample, this clone turned up once. The chain links TRBV30 to TRBJ1-3, with D possibly matching TRBD1 (6 bases). Germline V gene lookup returns CDR1 GTSNPN and CDR2 SVGIG (reference sequence). V lost 0 bases and J lost 4, with 19 bases in between. The length of the CDR3 is 17 residues. The CDR3: CAWSVPTTDRRGNTIYF. The DNA of the CDR3 is TGTGCCTGGAGTGTACCAACAACCGACAGGAGGGGAAACACCATATATTTT.

The gene calls are TRBV5-1 and TRBJ1-1, with 9 nucleotides matching TRBD1. Germline CDR1 and CDR2: SGHRS and YFSETQ. CDR3 length: 19 residues. V gave up 0 bases and J gave up 2 bases; unmatched junction bases: 14. Written as DNA, the CDR3 is TGCGCCAGCAGCTTGGGCATTACCGGGACAGGGCGTTTAAACACTGAAGCTTTCTTT. Translated, it gives CASSLGITGTGRLNTEAFF.

The chain links TRBV6-6 to TRBJ1-6, with D possibly being TRBD1 (5 bases). V lost 11 bases to trimming and J lost 0 bases, with 11 bases between them. Germline V gives CDR1 MNHNY, CDR2 SVGAGI (reference sequence). The CDR3 consists of 14 residues. DNA for the CDR3: TGTGCCGGGCAGGGAAGCTCCTATAATTCACCCCTCCACTTT. It specifies CAGQGSSYNSPLHF.

The chain links TRBV7-9 to TRBJ2-3; no firm D call. The CDR3 is 15 residues long. Trimming cost V 1 base and J 7 bases, with 15 bases left between them. CDR1 is SEHNR and CDR2 is FQNEAQ in the germline V gene (reference sequence). As DNA, the CDR3 is TGTGCCAGCAGCTTAGATCAGGCGTTATATAATACGCAGTATTTT. Residues: CASSLDQALYNTQYF.

DNA for the CDR3: TGTGCCAGCACCCCCGGGACTAGCGGGCGTGGTGAGCAGTTCTTC. Protein product: CASTPGTSGRGEQFF. The rearrangement uses TRBV9 and TRBJ2-1; TRBD2 matches 12 bases. Germline values: CDR1 SGDLS, CDR2 YYNGEE. CDR3 size: 15 residues. Losses at the gene ends were 6 bases for V and 9 bases for J; bases not matched to a gene: 10.

V is TRBV14 and J is TRBJ2-3; 9 positions agree with TRBD2. Germline CDR1 SGHDN, CDR2 FVKESK. Trimming at V came to 5 bases and at J to 3 bases, leaving 9 bases not matched to a gene. The CDR3 runs 16 residues. The DNA for the CDR3 is TGTGCCAGCAGCTTAGGAGGCGGGAGGGCAACAGATACGCAGTATTTT. It is translated as CASSLGGGRATDTQYF.

The V call is TRBV28, the J call TRBJ1-2, with 9 bases identical to TRBD1. The CDR3 is 15 amino acids. V was pared by 5 bases and J by 5 bases, with 9 bases of the junction left unmatched. Germline V gene sequence: CDR1 MDHEN, CDR2 SYDVKM. The CDR3 is CASSPEDRGRYGYTF. The CDR3 nucleotides read TGTGCCAGCAGTCCCGAGGACAGGGGAAGGTATGGCTACACCTTC.

The J gene is TRBJ1-2, the V gene TRBV6-1; D is possibly TRBD1 (5 bases). Germline CDR1 and CDR2: MNHNS and SASEGT. V lost 2 bases and J 7 bases, leaving 20 bases between the germline ends. This CDR3 contains 16 residues. CDR3 bases: TGTGCCAGCAGTGAATACGGGGGTAGCGGTGGATTTGGCTACACCTTC. Its protein product is CASSEYGGSGGFGYTF.

This clone showed up just once. The chain has TRBV18 and TRBJ1-2, with 8 bases identical to TRBD1. V trimming: 5 bases; J trimming: 6 bases; junction bases outside the gene matches: 5. CDR3 size: 13 residues. CDR1 is KGHSH, CDR2 LQKENI, per germline. The CDR3 region is CASSSGTGDGYTF. The CDR3 DNA reads TGTGCCAGCTCATCGGGGACAGGCGATGGCTACACCTTC.

The CDR3 DNA reads as TGTGCCAGCAGTTTTCTTTCGCTGCGGTATAGCAATCAGCCCCAGCATTTT. It encodes CASSFLSLRYSNQPQHF. The chain combines TRBV28 with TRBJ1-5; no definite D call. Per the germline V gene, CDR1 is MDHEN and CDR2 is SYDVKM. The CDR3 consists of 17 residues. V gave up 3 bases and J gave up 0 bases, with 15 bases separating them.